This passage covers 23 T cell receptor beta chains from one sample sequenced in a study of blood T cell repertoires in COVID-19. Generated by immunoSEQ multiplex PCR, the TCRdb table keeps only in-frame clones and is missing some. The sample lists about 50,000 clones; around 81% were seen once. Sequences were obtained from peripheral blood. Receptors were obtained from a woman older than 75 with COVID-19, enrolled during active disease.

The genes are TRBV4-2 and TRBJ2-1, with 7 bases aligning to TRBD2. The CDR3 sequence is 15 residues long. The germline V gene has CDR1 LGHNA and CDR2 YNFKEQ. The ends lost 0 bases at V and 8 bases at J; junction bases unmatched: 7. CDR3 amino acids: CASSQEGGSLHEQFF. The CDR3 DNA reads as TGTGCCAGCAGCCAAGAAGGCGGGAGCTTGCATGAGCAGTTCTTC.

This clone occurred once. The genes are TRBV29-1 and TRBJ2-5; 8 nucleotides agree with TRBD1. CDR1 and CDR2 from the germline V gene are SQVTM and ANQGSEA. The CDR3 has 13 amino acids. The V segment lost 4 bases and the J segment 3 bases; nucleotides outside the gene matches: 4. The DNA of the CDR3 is TGCAGCGTTGGGGGACAGGTAGAAGAGACCCAGTACTTC. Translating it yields CSVGGQVEETQYF.

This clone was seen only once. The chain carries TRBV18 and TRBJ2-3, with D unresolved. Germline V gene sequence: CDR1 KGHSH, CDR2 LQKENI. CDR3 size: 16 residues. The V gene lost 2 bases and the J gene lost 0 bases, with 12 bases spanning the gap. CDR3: CASSPETSSSTDTQYF. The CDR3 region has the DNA TGTGCCAGCTCACCAGAAACGAGTTCTAGCACAGATACGCAGTATTTT.

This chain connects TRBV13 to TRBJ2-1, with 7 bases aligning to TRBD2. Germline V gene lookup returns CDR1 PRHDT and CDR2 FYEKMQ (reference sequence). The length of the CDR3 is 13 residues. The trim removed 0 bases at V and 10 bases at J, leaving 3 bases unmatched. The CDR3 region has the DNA TGTGCCAGCAGCTTAGGTAGCGGGCGGGAGCAGTTCTTC. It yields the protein CASSLGSGREQFF.

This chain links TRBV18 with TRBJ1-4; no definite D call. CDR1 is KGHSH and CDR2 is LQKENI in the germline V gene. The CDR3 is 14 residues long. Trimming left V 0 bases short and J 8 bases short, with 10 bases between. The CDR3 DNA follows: TGTGCCAGCTCACCACCGGTTGGTCAGGAAAAACTGTTTTTT. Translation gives CASSPPVGQEKLFF.

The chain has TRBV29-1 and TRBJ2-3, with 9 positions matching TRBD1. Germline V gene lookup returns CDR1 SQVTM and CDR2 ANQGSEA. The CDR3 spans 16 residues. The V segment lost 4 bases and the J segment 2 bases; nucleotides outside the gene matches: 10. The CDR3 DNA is TGCAGCGTTGGGTTCGGGACAGGGATTTTCACAGATACGCAGTATTTT. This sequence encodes CSVGFGTGIFTDTQYF.

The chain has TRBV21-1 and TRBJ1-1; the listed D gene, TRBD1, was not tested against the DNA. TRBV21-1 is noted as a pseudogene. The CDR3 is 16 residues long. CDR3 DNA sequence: TGTGCCAGCAGCAAAGCCGGACAGGCACAAAACACTGAAGCTTTCTTT. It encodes CASSKAGQAQNTEAFF.

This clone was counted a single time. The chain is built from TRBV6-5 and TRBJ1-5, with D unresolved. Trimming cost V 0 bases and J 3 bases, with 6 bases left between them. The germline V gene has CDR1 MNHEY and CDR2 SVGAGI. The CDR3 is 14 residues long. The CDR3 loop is CASSYSQNNQPQHF. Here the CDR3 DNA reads TGTGCCAGCAGTTACTCACAGAACAATCAGCCCCAGCATTTT.

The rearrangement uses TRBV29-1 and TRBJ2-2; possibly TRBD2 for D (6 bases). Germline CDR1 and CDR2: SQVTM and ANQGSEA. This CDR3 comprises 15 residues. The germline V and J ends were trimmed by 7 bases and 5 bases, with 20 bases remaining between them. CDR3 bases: TGCAGCGGGATGCGTGGGGGAGGACCTACCGGGGAGCTGTTTTTT. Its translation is CSGMRGGGPTGELFF.

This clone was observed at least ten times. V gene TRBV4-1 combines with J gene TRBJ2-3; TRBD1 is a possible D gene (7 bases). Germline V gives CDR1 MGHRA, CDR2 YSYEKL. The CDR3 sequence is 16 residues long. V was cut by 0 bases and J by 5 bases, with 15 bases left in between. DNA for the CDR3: TGCGCCAGCAGCCAAGAATGGGGCAGGGGGGTAGATACGCAGTATTTT. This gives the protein CASSQEWGRGVDTQYF.

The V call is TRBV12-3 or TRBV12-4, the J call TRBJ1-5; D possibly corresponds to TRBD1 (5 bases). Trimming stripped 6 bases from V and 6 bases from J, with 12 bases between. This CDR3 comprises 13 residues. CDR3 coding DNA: TGTGCCAGCAGCCTCAGGGAAGGTCAGCCCCAGCATTTT. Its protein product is CASSLREGQPQHF.

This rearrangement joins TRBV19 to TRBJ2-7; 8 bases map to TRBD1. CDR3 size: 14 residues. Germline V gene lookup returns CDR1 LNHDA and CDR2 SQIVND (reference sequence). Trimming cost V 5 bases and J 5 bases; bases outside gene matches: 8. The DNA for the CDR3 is TGTGCCAGTAGTCAGCGGACAGGGTACCACGAGCAGTACTTC. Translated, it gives CASSQRTGYHEQYF.

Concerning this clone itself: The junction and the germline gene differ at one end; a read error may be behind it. The CDR3 spells CVSSSGTAGTRGYNEQFF. The CDR3, as DNA: TGTGTCAGCAGCTCAGGGACAGCCGGGACTAGGGGTTACAATGAGCAGTTCTTC. The chain joins TRBV5-5 to TRBJ2-1; D perhaps matches TRBD2 (8 bases). The CDR3 has 18 residues. CDR1 is SGHKS, CDR2 YYEKEE, per germline (reference sequence).

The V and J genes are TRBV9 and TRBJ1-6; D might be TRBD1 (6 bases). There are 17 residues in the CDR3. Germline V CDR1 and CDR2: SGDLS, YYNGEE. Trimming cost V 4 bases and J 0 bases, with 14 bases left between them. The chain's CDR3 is CASSSHRASSYNSPLHF. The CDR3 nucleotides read TGTGCCAGCAGCTCCCACAGGGCGAGCTCCTATAATTCACCCCTCCACTTT.

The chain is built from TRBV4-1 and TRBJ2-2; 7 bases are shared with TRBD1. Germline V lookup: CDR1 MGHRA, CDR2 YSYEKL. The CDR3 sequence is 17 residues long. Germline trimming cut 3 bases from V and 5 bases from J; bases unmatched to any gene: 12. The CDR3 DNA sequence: TGCGCCAGCAGCCACCCCGGACAGGCCATGTTGACCGGGGAGCTGTTTTTT. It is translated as CASSHPGQAMLTGELFF.

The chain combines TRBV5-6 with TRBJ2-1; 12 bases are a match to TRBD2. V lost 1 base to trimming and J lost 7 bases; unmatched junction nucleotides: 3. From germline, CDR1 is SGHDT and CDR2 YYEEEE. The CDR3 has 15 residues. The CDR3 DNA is TGTGCCAGCAGCTTGCGACTAGCGGGAGTTAATGAGCAGTTCTTC. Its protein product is CASSLRLAGVNEQFF.

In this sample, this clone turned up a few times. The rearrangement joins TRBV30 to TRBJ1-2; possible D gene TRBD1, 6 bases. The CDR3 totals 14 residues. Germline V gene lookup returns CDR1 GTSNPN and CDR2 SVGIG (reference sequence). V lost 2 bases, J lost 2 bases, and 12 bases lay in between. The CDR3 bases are TGTGCCTGGAGTCCAACCACAGGGAACTATGGCTACACCTTC. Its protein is CAWSPTTGNYGYTF.

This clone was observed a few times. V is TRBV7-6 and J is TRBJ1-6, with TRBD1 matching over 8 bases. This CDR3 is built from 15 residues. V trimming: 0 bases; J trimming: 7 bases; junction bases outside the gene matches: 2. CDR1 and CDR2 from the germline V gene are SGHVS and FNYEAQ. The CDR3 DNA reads TGTGCCAGCAGCTTAGCGACAGGGGCGAATTCACCCCTCCACTTT. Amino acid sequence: CASSLATGANSPLHF.

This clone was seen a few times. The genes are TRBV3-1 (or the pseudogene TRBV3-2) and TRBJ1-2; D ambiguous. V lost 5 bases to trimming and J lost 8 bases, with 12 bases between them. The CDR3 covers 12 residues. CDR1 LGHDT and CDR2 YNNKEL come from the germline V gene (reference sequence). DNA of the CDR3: TGTGCCAGCAGCGCGTGGGAGAAGGGCTACACCTTC. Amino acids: CASSAWEKGYTF.

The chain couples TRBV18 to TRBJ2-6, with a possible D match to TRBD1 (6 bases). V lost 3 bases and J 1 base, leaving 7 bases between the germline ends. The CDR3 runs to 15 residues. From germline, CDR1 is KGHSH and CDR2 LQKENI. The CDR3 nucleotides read TGTGCCAGCTCACCCGGACAGTCTGGGGCCAACGTCCTGACTTTC. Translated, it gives CASSPGQSGANVLTF.

For the CDR3, the DNA is TGTGCCAGCAGAATAAGGGACAGGGAGTTCTTC. Its translation is CASRIRDREFF. J is TRBJ2-1 and V is TRBV6-5, with TRBD1 matching over 9 bases. The CDR3 runs 11 residues. Germline CDR1 and CDR2: MNHEY and SVGAGI. V was pared by 6 bases and J by 14 bases, with 5 bases of the junction left unmatched.

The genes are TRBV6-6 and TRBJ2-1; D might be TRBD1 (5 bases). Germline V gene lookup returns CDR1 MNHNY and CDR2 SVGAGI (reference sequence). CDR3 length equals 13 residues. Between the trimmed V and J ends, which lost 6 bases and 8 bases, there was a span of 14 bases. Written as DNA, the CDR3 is TGTGCCAGCAGCCCACAGGTTGTCCATGAGCAGTTCTTC. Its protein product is CASSPQVVHEQFF.

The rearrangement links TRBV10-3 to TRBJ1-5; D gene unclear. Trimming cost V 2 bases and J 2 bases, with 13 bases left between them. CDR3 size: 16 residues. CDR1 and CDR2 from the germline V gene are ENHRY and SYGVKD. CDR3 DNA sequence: TGTGCCATCAGTGAGGGTCGGGAGGGCGGCAATCAGCCCCAGCATTTT. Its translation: CAISEGREGGNQPQHF.